This TCR beta chain was sequenced during a study of blood T cell repertoires in COVID-19. Study in general: COVID-19 samples collected from the United States, Italy and Spain covered acute and convalescent phases. The analysed material was cDNA or gDNA that came from T cells, B-cell-depleted T cells, or PBMCs.

This CDR3 is built from 15 residues. Authors' analysis steps: How many nucleated cells were present was estimated from reference gene primer amplification. Clones were sequenced by immunoSEQ multiplex PCR, and TCRdb holds only the in-frame ones, with some missing. Clone size and the V and J calls come from that table; the DNA yielded D and trimming. Of around 110,000 clones in the sample, about 89% were seen once. Input material: peripheral blood. This receptor was identified in a man aged 35 to 55 with acute or convalescent COVID-19. V usage is TRBV7-5 and J usage is TRBJ2-7; the D call TRBD2 from the table was never checked on the DNA. TRBV7-5 is marked as a pseudogene. DNA of the CDR3: TGTGCCAGAAGCTTCTCTTCGCGGGGAACCTACGAGCAGTACTTC. It is translated as CARSFSSRGTYEQYF.